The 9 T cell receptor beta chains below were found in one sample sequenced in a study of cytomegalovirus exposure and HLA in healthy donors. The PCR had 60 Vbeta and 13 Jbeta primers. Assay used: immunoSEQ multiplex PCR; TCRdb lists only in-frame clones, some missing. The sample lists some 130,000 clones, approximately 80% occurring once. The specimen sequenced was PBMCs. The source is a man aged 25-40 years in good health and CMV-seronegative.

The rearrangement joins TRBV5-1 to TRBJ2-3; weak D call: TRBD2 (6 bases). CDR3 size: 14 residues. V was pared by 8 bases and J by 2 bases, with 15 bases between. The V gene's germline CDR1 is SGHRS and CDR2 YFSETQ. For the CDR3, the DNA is TGCGCCAGTACCGGGGGAAGGAACACAGATACGCAGTATTTT. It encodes CASTGGRNTDTQYF.

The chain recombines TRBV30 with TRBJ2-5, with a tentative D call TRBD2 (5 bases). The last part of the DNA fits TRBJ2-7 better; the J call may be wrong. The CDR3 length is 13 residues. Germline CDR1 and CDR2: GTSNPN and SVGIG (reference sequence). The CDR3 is CAWKEGATYEQYF. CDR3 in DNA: TGTGCCTGGAAAGAGGGAGCAACCTACGAGCAGTACTTC.

DNA for the CDR3: TGTGCCATCAGTTCCAAGAGTTTGACTCCCGCCTACGAGCAGTACTTC. This codes for CAISSKSLTPAYEQYF. V usage is TRBV10-3 and J usage is TRBJ2-7; D call uncertain. The CDR3 contains 16 residues. In germline, CDR1 is ENHRY, CDR2 SYGVKD. The ends were cut back, 5 bases at V and 2 bases at J, with 19 bases in the middle.

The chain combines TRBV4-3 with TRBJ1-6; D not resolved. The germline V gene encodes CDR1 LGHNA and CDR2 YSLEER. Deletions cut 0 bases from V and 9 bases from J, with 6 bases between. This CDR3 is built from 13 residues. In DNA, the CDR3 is TGCGCCAGCAGCCAAGATCCGGGTTCACCCCTCCACTTT. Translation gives CASSQDPGSPLHF.

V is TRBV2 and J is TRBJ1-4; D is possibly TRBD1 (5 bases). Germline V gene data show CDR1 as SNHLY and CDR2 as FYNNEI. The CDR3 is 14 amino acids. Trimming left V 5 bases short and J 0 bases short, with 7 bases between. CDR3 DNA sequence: TGTGCCAGCAGTCGGACAACAACTAATGAAAAACTGTTTTTT. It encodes CASSRTTTNEKLFF.

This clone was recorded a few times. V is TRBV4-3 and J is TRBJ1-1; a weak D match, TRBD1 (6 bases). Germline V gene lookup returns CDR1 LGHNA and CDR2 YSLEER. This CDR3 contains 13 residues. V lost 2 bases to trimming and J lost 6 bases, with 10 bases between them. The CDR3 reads CASSQIWTAEAFF. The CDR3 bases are TGCGCCAGCAGCCAAATTTGGACAGCTGAAGCTTTCTTT.

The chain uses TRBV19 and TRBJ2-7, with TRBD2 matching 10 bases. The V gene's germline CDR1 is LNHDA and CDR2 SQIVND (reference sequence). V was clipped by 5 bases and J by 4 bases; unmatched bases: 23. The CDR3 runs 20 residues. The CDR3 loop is CASSPLPGQASGSNRYEQYF. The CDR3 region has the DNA TGTGCCAGTAGTCCCCTCCCTGGGCAGGCTAGCGGGAGCAACAGGTACGAGCAGTACTTC.

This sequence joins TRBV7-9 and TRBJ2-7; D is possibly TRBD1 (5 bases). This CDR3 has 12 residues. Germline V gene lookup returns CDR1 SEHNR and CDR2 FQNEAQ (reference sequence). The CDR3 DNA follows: TGTTCCACCGCCCAGGGATCCTACGAGCAGTACTTC. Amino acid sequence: CSTAQGSYEQYF.

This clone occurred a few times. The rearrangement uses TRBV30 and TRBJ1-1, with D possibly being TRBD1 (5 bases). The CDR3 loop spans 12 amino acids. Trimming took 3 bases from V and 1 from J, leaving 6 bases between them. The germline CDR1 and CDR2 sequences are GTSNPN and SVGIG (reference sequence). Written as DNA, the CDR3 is TGTGCCTGGAGCCAGGGGAACACTGAAGCTTTCTTT. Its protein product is CAWSQGNTEAFF.